Listed below are T cell receptor beta chains from one sample, sequenced in a study of blood T cell repertoires in COVID-19. This table comes from immunoSEQ multiplex PCR, and its TCRdb copy is limited to in-frame clones, with some not included. The data contain about 340,000 clones, 80% to 90% of them singletons. The specimen sequenced was PBMCs or T cells enriched from blood (not recorded which). The receptor set was obtained from a woman aged 40 to 55 with acute COVID-19. CDR3s include the opening cysteine and the closing phenylalanine or tryptophan. A D gene is named only where the DNA matches it firmly. Size values are once, few and many counts, or a class for expanded clones, and some rows have none.

>TRBJ2-1|TRBD1|.|TRBV4-2
CASSQEGQGLSEQFF
TGTGCCAGCAGCCAGGAAGGACAGGGTTTGAGTGAGCAGTTCTTC
>TRBJ2-7|.|.|TRBV7-6
CASSLGNRYEQYF
TGTGCCAGCAGCTTAGGGAACAGGTACGAGCAGTACTTC
>TRBJ2-7|TRBD2|.|TRBV18
CASSGGLAGGSEQYF
TGTGCCAGCTCAGGGGGACTAGCGGGAGGTTCCGAGCAGTACTTC
>TRBJ1-4|.|.|TRBV15
CATSRQYKTDEKLFF
TGTGCCACCAGCAGACAATACAAAACCGATGAAAAACTGTTTTTT
>TRBJ1-2|TRBD1|.|TRBV7-2
CASSTTGSGYTF
TGTGCCAGCAGCACGACAGGGAGCGGCTACACCTTC
>TRBJ1-6|.|.|TRBV21-1
CASSKARTSGGNSPLHF
TGTGCCAGCAGCAAAGCGCGGACGTCGGGGGGGAATTCACCCCTCCACTTT
>TRBJ2-7|.|.|TRBV7-3
CASSLGRDYEQYF
TGTGCCAGCAGCTTAGGGCGGGACTACGAGCAGTACTTC
>TRBJ1-2|TRBD1|.|TRBV24-1
CATSDWTGNYGYTF
TGTGCCACCAGTGACTGGACAGGGAACTATGGCTACACCTTC
>TRBJ2-1|.|.|TRBV9
CASSSPRGESYNEQFF
TGTGCCAGCAGCAGCCCCAGGGGCGAGTCCTACAATGAGCAGTTCTTC
>TRBJ2-4|TRBD2|.|TRBV7-3
CASSLRRGDIQYF
TGTGCCAGCAGCTTAAGGCGGGGGGACATTCAGTACTTC
>TRBJ2-1|.|.|TRBV21-1
CASSARGDREYNEQFF
TGTGCCAGCAGCGCCCGCGGGGATCGGGAATACAATGAGCAGTTCTTC
>TRBJ1-2|TRBD1|few|TRBV5-8
CASSWGQGSEGYTF
TGTGCCAGCAGCTGGGGACAGGGGTCAGAAGGCTACACCTTC
>TRBJ2-7|.|.|TRBV27
CASSLYRPGQGGTYEQYF
TGTGCCAGCAGTTTATATCGGCCCGGGCAGGGGGGCACCTACGAGCAGTACTTC
>TRBJ2-1|TRBD2|.|TRBV5-4
CASSLELAGVLYNEQFF
TGTGCCAGCAGCTTGGAACTAGCGGGGGTTCTCTACAATGAGCAGTTCTTC
>TRBJ2-7|TRBD2|.|TRBV6-2/TRBV6-3
CASSTLPWTSGSVEQYF
TGTGCCAGCAGTACTCTCCCCTGGACTAGCGGGAGTGTCGAGCAGTACTTC
>TRBJ2-1|TRBD2|once|TRBV5-1
CASSLGASGVNEQFF
TGCGCCAGCAGCTTGGGGGCTAGCGGTGTCAATGAGCAGTTCTTC
>TRBJ2-3|.|.|TRBV4-3
CASSQAHRGLGAGTQYF
TGCGCCAGCAGCCAAGCCCACCGCGGACTGGGGGCTGGTACGCAGTATTTT
>TRBJ1-6|.|.|TRBV27
CASSYKSSYNSPLHF
TGTGCCAGCAGTTATAAGAGCTCCTATAATTCACCCCTCCACTTT
>TRBJ1-3|.|few|TRBV5-1
CASSLGQGRNTIYF
TGCGCCAGCAGCTTAGGCCAGGGGAGAAACACCATATATTTT
>TRBJ2-5|.|.|TRBV5-4
CASSPAGRGPGAETQYF
TGTGCCAGCAGCCCGGCCGGGAGGGGGCCGGGGGCGGAGACCCAGTACTTC
>TRBJ2-1|.|few|TRBV5-1
CASSSLRDTTQGGEQFF
TGCGCCAGCAGCTCCCTAAGGGACACTACACAAGGCGGTGAGCAGTTCTTC
>TRBJ2-7|TRBD2|.|TRBV27
CASSLAGGLTYEQYF
TGTGCCAGCAGTTTAGCGGGGGGTCTTACCTACGAGCAGTACTTC
>TRBJ2-5|.|.|TRBV3-1/TRBV3-2
CASSQDRVETQYF
TGTGCCAGCAGCCAAGACAGGGTGGAGACCCAGTACTTC
>TRBJ2-1|.|.|TRBV19
CASIPSGVSNEQFF
TGTGCCAGTATCCCGTCGGGGGTTAGTAATGAGCAGTTCTTC
>TRBJ2-7|TRBD2|.|TRBV19
CASSIGGGYEQYF
TGTGCCAGTAGTATAGGCGGGGGCTACGAGCAGTACTTC
>TRBJ1-6|.|.|TRBV7-2
CASSFTGLNSPLHF
TGTGCCAGCAGCTTCACAGGGCTAAATTCACCCCTCCACTTT
>TRBJ2-3|TRBD2|.|TRBV5-1
CASSLRPSGSVDTQYF
TGCGCCAGCAGCTTGCGGCCTAGCGGGAGTGTAGATACGCAGTATTTT
>TRBJ2-3|TRBD2|once|TRBV5-6
CASSLSVLAGGYTDTQYF
TGTGCCAGCAGCTTGTCTGTCCTAGCGGGGGGGTATACAGATACGCAGTATTTT
>TRBJ2-5|.|few|TRBV11-1
CASSSLEGTEKETQYF
TGTGCCAGCAGCTCTTTGGAGGGGACAGAAAAAGAGACCCAGTACTTC
>TRBJ2-3|TRBD2|.|TRBV28
CASSSPRLAGPSDTQYF
TGTGCCAGCAGTTCCCCAAGGCTAGCGGGACCTTCCGATACGCAGTATTTT
>TRBJ1-5|.|.|TRBV18
CASSPPGEGASNQPQHF
TGTGCCAGCTCACCACCGGGTGAAGGGGCTAGCAATCAGCCCCAGCATTTT
>TRBJ2-7|TRBD1|.|TRBV5-5
CASRPTPRDSSYEQYF
TGTGCCAGCAGGCCCACTCCCAGGGACAGCTCCTACGAGCAGTACTTC
>TRBJ1-1|TRBD1|.|TRBV5-6
CASSFRQGVRDTEAFF
TGTGCCAGCAGCTTCCGACAGGGGGTTAGGGACACTGAAGCTTTCTTT